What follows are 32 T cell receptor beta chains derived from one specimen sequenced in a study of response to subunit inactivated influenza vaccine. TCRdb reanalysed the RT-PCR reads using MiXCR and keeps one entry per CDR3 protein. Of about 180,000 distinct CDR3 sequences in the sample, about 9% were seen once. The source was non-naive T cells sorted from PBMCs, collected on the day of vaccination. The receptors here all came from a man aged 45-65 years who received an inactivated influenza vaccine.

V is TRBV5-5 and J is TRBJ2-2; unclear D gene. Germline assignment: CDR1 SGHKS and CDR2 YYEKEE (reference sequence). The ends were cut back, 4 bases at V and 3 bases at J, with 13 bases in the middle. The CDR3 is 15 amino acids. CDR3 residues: CASSLQYTDTGELFF. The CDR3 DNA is TGTGCCAGCAGCCTACAGTACACCGACACCGGGGAGCTGTTTTTT.

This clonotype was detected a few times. The CDR3 protein is CASSQSGTMSSYEQYF. The CDR3 nucleotides read TGTGCCAGCAGCCAATCTGGGACCATGAGCTCCTACGAGCAGTACTTC. This chain links TRBV11-2 with TRBJ2-7; D assignment may be TRBD1 or TRBD2 (5 bases each). V was shortened by 5 bases and J by 0 bases, with 17 bases between the two germline ends. CDR3 length: 16 amino acids. Germline assignment: CDR1 SGHAT and CDR2 FQNNGV.

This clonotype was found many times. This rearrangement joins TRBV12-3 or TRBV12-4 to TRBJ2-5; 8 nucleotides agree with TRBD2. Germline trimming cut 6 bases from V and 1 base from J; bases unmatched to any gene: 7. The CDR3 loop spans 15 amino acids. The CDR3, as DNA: TGTGCCAGCAGCATCGCTGCGGGGGGCCAAGAGACCCAGTACTTC. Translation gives CASSIAAGGQETQYF.

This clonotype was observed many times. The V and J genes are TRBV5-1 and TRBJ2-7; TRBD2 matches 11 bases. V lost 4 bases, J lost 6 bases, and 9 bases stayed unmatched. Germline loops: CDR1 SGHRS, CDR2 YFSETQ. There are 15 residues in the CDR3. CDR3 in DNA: TGCGCCAGCAGCGACGGCGGACTAGCGGGCGCCGAGCAGTACTTC. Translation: CASSDGGLAGAEQYF.

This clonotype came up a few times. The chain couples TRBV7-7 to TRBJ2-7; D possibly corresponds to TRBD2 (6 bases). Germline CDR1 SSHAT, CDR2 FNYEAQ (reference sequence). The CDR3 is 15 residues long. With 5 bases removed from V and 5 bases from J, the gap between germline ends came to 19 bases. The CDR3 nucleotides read TGTGCCAGCAGCCCCGGGCCCCGCGGGGCAAACGAGCAGTACTTC. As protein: CASSPGPRGANEQYF.

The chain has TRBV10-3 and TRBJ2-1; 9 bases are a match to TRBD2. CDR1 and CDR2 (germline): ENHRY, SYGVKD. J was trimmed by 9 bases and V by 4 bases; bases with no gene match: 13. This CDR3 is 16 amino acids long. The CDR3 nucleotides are TGTGCCATCAGTGGGAATAGCGGGAGAGAGATCGGTGAGCAGTTCTTC. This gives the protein CAISGNSGREIGEQFF.

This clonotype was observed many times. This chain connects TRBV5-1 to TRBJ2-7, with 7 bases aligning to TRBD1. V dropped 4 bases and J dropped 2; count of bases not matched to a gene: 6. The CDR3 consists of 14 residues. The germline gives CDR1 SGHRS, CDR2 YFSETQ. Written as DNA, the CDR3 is TGCGCCAGCAGCCCGGGACAGCGAGCCTACGAGCAGTACTTC. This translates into CASSPGQRAYEQYF.

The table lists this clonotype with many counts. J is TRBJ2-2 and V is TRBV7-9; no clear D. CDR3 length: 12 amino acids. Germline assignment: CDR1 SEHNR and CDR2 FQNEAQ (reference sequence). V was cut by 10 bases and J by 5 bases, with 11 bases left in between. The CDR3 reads CATDGGTGELFF. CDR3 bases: TGTGCCACCGACGGTGGGACCGGGGAGCTGTTTTTT.

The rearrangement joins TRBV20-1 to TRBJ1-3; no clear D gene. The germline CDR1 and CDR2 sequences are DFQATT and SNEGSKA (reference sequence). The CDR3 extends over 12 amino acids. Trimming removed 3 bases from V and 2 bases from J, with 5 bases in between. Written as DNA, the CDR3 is TGCAGTGCTAGGGCCCCTGGAAACACCATATATTTT. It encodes CSARAPGNTIYF.

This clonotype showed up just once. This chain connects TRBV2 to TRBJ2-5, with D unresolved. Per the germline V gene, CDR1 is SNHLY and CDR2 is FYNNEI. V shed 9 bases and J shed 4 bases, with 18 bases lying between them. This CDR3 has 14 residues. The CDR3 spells CARRSSRPRETQYF. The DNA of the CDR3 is TGTGCCAGGAGAAGTTCTAGGCCCCGAGAGACCCAGTACTTC.

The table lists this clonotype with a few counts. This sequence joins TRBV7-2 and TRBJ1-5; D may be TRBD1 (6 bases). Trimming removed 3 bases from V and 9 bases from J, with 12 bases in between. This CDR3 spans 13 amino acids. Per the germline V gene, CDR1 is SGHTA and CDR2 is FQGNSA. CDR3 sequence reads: CASSFAGAWPQHF. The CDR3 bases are TGTGCCAGCAGCTTTGCGGGGGCTTGGCCCCAGCATTTT.

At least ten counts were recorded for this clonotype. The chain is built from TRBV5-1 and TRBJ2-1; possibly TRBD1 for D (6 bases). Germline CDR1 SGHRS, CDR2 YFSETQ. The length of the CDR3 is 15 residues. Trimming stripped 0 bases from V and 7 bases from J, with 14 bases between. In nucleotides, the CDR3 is TGCGCCAGCAGCTTGGACTCGGGACAAATGAATGAGCAGTTCTTC. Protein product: CASSLDSGQMNEQFF.

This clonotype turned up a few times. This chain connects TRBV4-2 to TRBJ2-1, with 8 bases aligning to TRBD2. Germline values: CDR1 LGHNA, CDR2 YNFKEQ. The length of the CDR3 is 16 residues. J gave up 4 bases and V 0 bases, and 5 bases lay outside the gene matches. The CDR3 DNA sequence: TGTGCCAGCAGCCAAGATGGCACTAGCGGATACAATGAGCAGTTCTTC. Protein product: CASSQDGTSGYNEQFF.

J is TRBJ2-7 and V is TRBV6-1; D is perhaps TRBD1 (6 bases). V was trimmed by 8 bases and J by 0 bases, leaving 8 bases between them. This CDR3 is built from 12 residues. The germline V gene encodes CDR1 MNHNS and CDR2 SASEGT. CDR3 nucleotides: TGTGCCAGCCAGGGGCACTCCTACGAGCAGTACTTC. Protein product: CASQGHSYEQYF.

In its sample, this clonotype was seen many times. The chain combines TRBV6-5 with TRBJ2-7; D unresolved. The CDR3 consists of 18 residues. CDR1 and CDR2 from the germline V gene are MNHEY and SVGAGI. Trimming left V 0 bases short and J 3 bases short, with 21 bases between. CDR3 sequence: CASSYSSPWQAAVYEQYF. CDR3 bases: TGTGCCAGCAGTTACTCGTCTCCGTGGCAGGCAGCCGTCTACGAGCAGTACTTC.

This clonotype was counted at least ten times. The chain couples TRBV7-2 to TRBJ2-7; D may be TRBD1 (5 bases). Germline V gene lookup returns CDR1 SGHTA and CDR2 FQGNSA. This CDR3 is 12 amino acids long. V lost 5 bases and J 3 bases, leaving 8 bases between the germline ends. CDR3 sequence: CASSVRDYEQYF. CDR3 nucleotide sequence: TGTGCCAGCAGCGTCAGGGACTACGAGCAGTACTTC.

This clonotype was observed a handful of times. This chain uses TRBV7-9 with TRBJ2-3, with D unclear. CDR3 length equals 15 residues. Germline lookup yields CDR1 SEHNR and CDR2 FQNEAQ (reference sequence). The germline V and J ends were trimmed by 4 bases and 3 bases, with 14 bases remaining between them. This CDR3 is CASSSSVPETDTQYF. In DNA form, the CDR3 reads TGTGCCAGCAGCTCGAGTGTACCAGAAACAGATACGCAGTATTTT.

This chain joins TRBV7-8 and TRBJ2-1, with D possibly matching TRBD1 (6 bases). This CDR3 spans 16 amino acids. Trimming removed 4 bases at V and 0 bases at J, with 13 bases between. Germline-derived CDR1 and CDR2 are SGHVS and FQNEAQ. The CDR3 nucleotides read TGTGCCAGCAGCTCGCAGGGGATTAGCTCCTACAATGAGCAGTTCTTC. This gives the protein CASSSQGISSYNEQFF.

The CDR3: CASSWIAGLHNEQFF. The DNA of the CDR3 is TGCGCCAGCAGCTGGATAGCGGGGCTCCACAATGAGCAGTTCTTC. The chain couples TRBV5-1 to TRBJ2-1; 8 bases line up with TRBD2. There are 15 residues in the CDR3. V trimming: 3 bases; J trimming: 5 bases; junction bases outside the gene matches: 7. CDR1 SGHRS and CDR2 YFSETQ come from the germline V gene.

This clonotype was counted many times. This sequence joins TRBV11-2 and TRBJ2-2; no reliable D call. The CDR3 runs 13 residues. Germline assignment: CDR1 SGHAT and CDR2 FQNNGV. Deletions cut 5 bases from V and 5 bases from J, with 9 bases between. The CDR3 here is CASSPVKTGELFF. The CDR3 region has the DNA TGTGCCAGCAGCCCAGTTAAGACCGGGGAGCTGTTTTTT.

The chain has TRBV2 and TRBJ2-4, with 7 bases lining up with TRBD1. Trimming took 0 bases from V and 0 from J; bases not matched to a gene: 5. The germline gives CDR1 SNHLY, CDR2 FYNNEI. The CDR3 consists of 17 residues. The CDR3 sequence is CASSEAWQGVAKNIQYF. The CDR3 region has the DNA TGTGCCAGCAGTGAAGCTTGGCAGGGGGTAGCCAAAAACATTCAGTACTTC. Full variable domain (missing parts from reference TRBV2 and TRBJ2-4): EPEVTQTPSHQVTQMGQEVILRCVPISNHLYFYWYRQILGQKVEFLVSFYNNEISEKSEIFDDQFSVERPDGSNFTLKIRSTKLEDSAMYFCASSEAWQGVAKNIQYFGAGTRLSVL.

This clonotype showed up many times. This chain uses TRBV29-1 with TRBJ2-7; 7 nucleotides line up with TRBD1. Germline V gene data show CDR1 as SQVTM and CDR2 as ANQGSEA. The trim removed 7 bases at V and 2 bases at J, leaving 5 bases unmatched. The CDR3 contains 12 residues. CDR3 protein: CSGRDSTYEQYF. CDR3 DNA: TGCAGCGGACGGGACAGTACCTACGAGCAGTACTTC.

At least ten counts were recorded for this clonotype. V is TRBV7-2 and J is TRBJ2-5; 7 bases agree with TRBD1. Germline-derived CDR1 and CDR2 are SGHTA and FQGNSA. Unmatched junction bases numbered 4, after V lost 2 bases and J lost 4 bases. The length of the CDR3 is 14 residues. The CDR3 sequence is CASSLRWTGETQYF. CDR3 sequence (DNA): TGTGCCAGCAGCTTACGGTGGACAGGAGAGACCCAGTACTTC.

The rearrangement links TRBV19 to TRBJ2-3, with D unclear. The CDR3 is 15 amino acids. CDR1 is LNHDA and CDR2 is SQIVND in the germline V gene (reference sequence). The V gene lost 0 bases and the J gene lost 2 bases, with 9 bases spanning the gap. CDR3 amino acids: CASSIDGWSTDTQYF. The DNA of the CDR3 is TGTGCCAGTAGTATAGATGGTTGGTCCACAGATACGCAGTATTTT. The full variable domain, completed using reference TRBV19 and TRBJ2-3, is DGGITQSPKYLFRKEGQNVTLSCEQNLNHDAMYWYRQDPGQGLRLIYYSQIVNDFQKGDIAEGYSVSREKKESFPLTVTSAQKNPTAFYLCASSIDGWSTDTQYFGPGTRLTVL.

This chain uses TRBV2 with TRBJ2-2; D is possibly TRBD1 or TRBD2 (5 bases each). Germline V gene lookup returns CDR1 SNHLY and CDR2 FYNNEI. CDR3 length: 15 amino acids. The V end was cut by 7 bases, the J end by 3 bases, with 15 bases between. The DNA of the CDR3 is TGTGCCAGCAAGTTTGGGGGTGTGGACACCGGGGAGCTGTTTTTT. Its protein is CASKFGGVDTGELFF.

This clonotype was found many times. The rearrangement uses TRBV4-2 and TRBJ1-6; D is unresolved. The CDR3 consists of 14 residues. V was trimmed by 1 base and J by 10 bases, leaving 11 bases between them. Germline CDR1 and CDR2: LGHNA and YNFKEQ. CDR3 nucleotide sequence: TGTGCCAGCAGCCAAGGGAGGGAGTTATCACCCCTCCACTTT. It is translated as CASSQGRELSPLHF.

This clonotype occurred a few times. CDR3 nucleotides: TGTGCCAGCAGCGACACCGTTAACTATGGCTACACCTTC. The encoded protein is CASSDTVNYGYTF. V gene TRBV5-6 combines with J gene TRBJ1-2; no clear D gene. The ends were cut back, 4 bases at V and 1 base at J, with 8 bases in the middle. This CDR3 is built from 13 residues. Germline loops: CDR1 SGHDT, CDR2 YYEEEE.

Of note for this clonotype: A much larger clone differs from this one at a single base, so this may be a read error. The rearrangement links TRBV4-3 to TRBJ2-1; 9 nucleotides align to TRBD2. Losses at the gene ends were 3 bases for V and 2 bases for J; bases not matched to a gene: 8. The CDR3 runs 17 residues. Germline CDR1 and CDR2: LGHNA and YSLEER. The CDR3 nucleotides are TGCGCCAGCAGCCACGATAGCGGCGGGAGGGCCTACAATGAGCAGTTCTTC. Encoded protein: CASSHDSGGRAYNEQFF.

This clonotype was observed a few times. The CDR3 protein is CASSLSASGVTYEQYF. The DNA of the CDR3 is TGCGCCAGCAGCTTGTCGGCTAGCGGAGTAACCTACGAGCAGTACTTC. The rearrangement links TRBV5-1 to TRBJ2-7; 7 bases match TRBD2. CDR3 length equals 16 residues. Germline loops: CDR1 SGHRS, CDR2 YFSETQ. V shed 1 base and J 2 bases; nucleotides not matched to a gene: 9.

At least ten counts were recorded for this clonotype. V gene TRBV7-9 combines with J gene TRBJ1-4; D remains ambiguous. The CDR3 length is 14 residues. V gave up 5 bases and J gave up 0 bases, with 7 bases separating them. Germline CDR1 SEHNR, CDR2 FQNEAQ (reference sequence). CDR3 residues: CASSPTATNEKLFF. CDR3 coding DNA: TGTGCCAGCAGCCCAACAGCAACTAATGAAAAACTGTTTTTT.

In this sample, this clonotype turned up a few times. Written as DNA, the CDR3 is TGTGCCAGCAGTTTGGGGACTAGCGGGATTAACGAGCAGTACTTC. This encodes CASSLGTSGINEQYF. The chain joins TRBV2 to TRBJ2-7; 13 nucleotides line up with TRBD2. Germline values: CDR1 SNHLY, CDR2 FYNNEI. Unmatched junction bases numbered 6, after V lost 5 bases and J lost 5 bases. CDR3 length: 15 residues.

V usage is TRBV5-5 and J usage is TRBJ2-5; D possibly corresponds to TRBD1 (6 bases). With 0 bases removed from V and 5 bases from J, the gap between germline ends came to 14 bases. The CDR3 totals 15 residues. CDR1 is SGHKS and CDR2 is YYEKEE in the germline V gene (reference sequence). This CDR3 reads CASSLDYRVWETQYF. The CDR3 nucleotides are TGTGCCAGCAGCTTGGATTACAGGGTTTGGGAGACCCAGTACTTC.